The clone carrying this T cell receptor (beta chain) was counted a few times. The antigen remains undetermined. After constant-region reverse-primer amplification, full-length variable regions underwent semi-nested PCR with Nested Universal Primer A. TCRdb recomputed calls from the 5' RACE reads with MiXCR, one row per CDR3 protein. The profile shows 35,000 to 50,000 distinct CDR3 sequences, 20% to 25% of them singletons. Germline values: CDR1 KGHSH, CDR2 LQKENI. The CDR3 totals 14 residues. Trimming removed 5 bases from V and 6 bases from J; junction bases left unmatched: 8. Study-level points and caveats: Greatest tumor Treg TCR overlap was with tumor naive CD4+ cells. Tumor memory CD4+ T cell TCR gene usage clustered with blood and lymph node memory CD4+ cells and lymph node naive CD4+ cells. The larger-cohort validation was restricted to a single TCR beta V-J rearrangement rather than whole repertoires.

The sorted Tregs were CD4+CD25+CD127-/low cells. Specimen: Tregs sorted from blood. The chain carries TRBV18 and TRBJ2-7; 9 bases match TRBD1. The TCR originated in a female donor with breast cancer. The CDR3, as DNA: TGTGCCAGCTCAGCCGGGACAGGGATCCGCGAGCAGTACTTC. Encoded protein: CASSAGTGIREQYF.